The source of this TCR beta chain is a study of Ad26.COV2.S vaccination and SARS-CoV-2 variants. In the study overall: Donor was in the COV1001 Ad26.COV2.S trial arm. Ad26.COV2.S, an intramuscular injection, was given once or twice 56 days apart.

Findings and limits, study-wide: Vaccine recipients had higher spike-specific TCR breadth than placebo recipients.

Assay used: immunoSEQ multiplex PCR; TCRdb lists only in-frame clones, some missing. The sample has fewer than 900,000 clones; roughly 90% are singletons. Treatment here: over 15 received Ad26.COV2.S at low or high dose, single or two shots; five or six received placebo; per-sample allocation not given. Collection of samples fell on day 63 after the first vaccine or placebo injection. As for this clone: Its antigen is undetermined.

The sample was peripheral blood, taken in a trial of Ad26.COV2.S vaccine versus placebo. The origin of this receptor is a person aged 18-60 years who received the Ad26.COV2.S COVID-19 vaccine or a placebo.

The CDR3, as DNA: TGTGCCAGCAACGTGGACACTGGCGGGGAGCTGTTTTTT. It is translated as CASNVDTGGELFF. This chain uses TRBV12-3 or TRBV12-4 with TRBJ2-2; tentative D call: TRBD1 (5 bases). V shed 7 bases and J shed 7 bases, with 13 bases lying between them. This CDR3 region has 13 residues.